This T cell receptor (beta chain) was captured by sequencing in a study of molecular identifiers for immune sequencing clone quantification. TCRdb reprocessed the PCR reads via MiXCR and lists one record per CDR3 protein. The sample includes under 350,000 distinct CDR3 sequences, roughly 24% of them seen just once. This CDR3 comprises 12 residues. V was clipped by 6 bases and J by 11 bases, with 16 bases between them. On this clonotype itself: What it binds is unknown.

General study points: Whereas clones above 20 RNA copies held under 1% of naive-cell molecules, they held over 97% of effector molecules.

J is TRBJ1-1 and V is TRBV12-3 or TRBV12-4, with D uncertain. The receptor was derived from a human donor in good health. Some libraries in this study had Jurkat cell RNA spiked in. The sequencing sample was made of naive CD8+ T cells from blood, with Jurkat cell RNA spiked in. As for subset: FACS-sorted CD8+CD4-CCR7+CD45RA+ naive T cells. The CDR3 DNA follows: TGTGCCAGCAGCACCGTTGCGGGAGAGGCTTTCTTT. The encoded protein is CASSTVAGEAFF.